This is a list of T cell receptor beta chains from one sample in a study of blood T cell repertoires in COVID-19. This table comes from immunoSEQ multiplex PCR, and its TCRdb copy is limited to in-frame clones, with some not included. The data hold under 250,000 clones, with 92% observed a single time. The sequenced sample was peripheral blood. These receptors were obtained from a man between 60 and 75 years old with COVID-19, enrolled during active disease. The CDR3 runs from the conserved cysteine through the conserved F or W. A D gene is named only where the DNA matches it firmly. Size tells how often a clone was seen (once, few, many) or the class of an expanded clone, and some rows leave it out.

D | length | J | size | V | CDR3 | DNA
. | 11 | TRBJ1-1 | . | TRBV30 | CAWRWHTEAFF | TGTGCCTGGAGATGGCACACTGAAGCTTTCTTT
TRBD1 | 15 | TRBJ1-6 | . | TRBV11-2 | CASSPPGTGYSPLHF | TGTGCCAGCAGCCCCCCCGGGACAGGGTATTCACCCCTCCACTTT
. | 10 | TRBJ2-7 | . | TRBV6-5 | CASNSYEQYF | TGTGCCAGCAACAGCTACGAGCAGTACTTC
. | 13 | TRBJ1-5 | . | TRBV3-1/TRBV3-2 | CASSSGDNQPQHF | TGTGCCAGCAGCTCGGGGGACAATCAGCCCCAGCATTTT
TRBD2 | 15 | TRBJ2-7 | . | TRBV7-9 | CASSLGLVTSYEQYF | TGTGCCAGCAGCTTGGGACTAGTAACATCCTACGAGCAGTACTTC
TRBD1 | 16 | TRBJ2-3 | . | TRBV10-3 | CAISESVGTGPDTQYF | TGTGCCATCAGTGAGTCTGTTGGGACAGGGCCAGATACGCAGTATTTT
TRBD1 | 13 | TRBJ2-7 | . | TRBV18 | CASSPTQGAKQYF | TGTGCCAGCTCACCGACACAGGGGGCTAAGCAGTACTTC
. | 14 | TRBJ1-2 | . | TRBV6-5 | CASSPRGGTYGYTF | TGTGCCAGCAGTCCCCGGGGAGGGACCTATGGCTACACCTTC
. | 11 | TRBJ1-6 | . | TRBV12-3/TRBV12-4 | CASSPGVTLHF | TGTGCCAGCAGTCCCGGTGTGACCCTCCACTTT
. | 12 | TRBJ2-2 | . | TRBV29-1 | CSGGLLGGELFF | TGCAGCGGAGGGTTGTTAGGCGGGGAGCTGTTTTTT
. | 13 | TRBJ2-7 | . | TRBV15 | CATSRVTGHEQYF | TGTGCCACCAGCAGAGTCACAGGCCACGAGCAGTACTTC
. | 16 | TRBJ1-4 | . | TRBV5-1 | CASSLPQGSTNEKLFF | TGCGCCAGCAGCTTGCCACAGGGATCAACTAATGAAAAACTGTTTTTT
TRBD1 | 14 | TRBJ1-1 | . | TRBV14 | CASSRNRGHTEAFF | TGTGCCAGCAGCCGAAACAGGGGGCACACTGAAGCTTTCTTT
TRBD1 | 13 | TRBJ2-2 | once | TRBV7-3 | CASSFTTGRELFF | TGTGCCAGCAGCTTCACGACAGGGAGGGAGCTGTTTTTT
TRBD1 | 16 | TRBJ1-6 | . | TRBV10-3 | CAISTTGGLGNSPLHF | TGTGCCATCAGTACGACAGGGGGCTTGGGGAATTCACCCCTCCACTTT
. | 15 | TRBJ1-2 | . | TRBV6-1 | CASSRGGGVPYGYTF | TGTGCCAGCAGCCGAGGCGGAGGGGTACCTTATGGCTACACCTTC
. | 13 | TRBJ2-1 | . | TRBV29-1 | CSVAGTLNNEQFF | TGCAGCGTTGCCGGGACACTTAACAATGAGCAGTTCTTC
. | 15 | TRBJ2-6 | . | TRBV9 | CASSVAGTGANVLTF | TGTGCCAGCAGCGTAGCGGGAACTGGGGCCAACGTCCTGACTTTC
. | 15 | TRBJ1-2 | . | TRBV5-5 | CASSLVEGVLDGYTF | TGTGCCAGCAGCTTGGTTGAGGGGGTTCTTGATGGCTACACCTTC
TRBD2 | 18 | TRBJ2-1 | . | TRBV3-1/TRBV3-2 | CASSQGTSGLDSYNEQFF | TGTGCCAGCAGCCAAGGGACTAGCGGGTTAGACTCCTACAATGAGCAGTTCTTC
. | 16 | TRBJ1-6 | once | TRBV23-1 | CASSLSGTAYNSPLHF | TGCGCCAGCAGTCTGTCCGGGACTGCTTATAATTCACCCCTCCACTTT
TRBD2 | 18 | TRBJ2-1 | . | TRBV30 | CAWSVSKRGGFFYNEQFF | TGTGCCTGGAGTGTCTCTAAGCGGGGGGGCTTTTTCTACAATGAGCAGTTCTTC
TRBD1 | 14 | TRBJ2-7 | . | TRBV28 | CASSLRQGRYEQYF | TGTGCCAGCAGTTTAAGACAGGGGAGGTACGAGCAGTACTTC
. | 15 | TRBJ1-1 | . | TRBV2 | CASSESRWGPTEAFF | TGTGCCAGCAGTGAATCTCGGTGGGGGCCGACTGAAGCTTTCTTT
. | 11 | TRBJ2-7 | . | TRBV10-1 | CASSDLYEQYF | TGCGCCAGCAGTGACCTATACGAGCAGTACTTC
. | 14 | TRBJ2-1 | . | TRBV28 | CASSPGESINEQFF | TGTGCCAGCAGCCCAGGGGAATCAATCAATGAGCAGTTCTTC
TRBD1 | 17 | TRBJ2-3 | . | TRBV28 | CASKETLGTGGPDTQYF | TGTGCCAGCAAAGAAACGCTAGGGACAGGGGGTCCGGATACGCAGTATTTT
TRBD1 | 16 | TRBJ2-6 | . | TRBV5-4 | CASSQDRVAGANVLTF | TGTGCCAGCAGCCAAGACAGGGTGGCTGGGGCCAACGTCCTGACTTTC
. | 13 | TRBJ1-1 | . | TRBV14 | CASSRGLNTEAFF | TGTGCCAGCAGTAGGGGATTGAACACTGAAGCTTTCTTT
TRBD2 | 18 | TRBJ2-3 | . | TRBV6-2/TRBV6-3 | CASSWTSGRTPSTDTQYF | TGTGCCAGCAGTTGGACTAGCGGGAGGACCCCTAGCACAGATACGCAGTATTTT
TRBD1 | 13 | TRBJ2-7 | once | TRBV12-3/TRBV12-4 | CASSRQGKNEQYF | TGTGCCAGCAGTCGACAGGGGAAAAACGAGCAGTACTTC
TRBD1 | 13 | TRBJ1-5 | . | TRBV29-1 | CSVGQGSNQPQHF | TGCAGCGTCGGACAGGGGAGCAATCAGCCCCAGCATTTT
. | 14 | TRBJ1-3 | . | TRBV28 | CASSNLVVGNTIYF | TGTGCCAGCAGCAATTTAGTCGTTGGAAACACCATATATTTT
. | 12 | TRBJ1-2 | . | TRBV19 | CASSISRGGYTF | TGTGCCAGTAGTATCTCCAGGGGTGGCTACACCTTC
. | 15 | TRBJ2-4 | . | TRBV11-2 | CASSLDTVLENIQYF | TGTGCCAGCAGCTTAGATACAGTATTGGAAAACATTCAGTACTTC
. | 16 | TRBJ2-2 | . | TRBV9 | CASSVVGALNTGELFF | TGTGCCAGCAGCGTAGTGGGGGCCCTGAACACCGGGGAGCTGTTTTTT
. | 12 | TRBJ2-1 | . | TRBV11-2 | CASSLDLGEQFF | TGTGCCAGCAGCTTAGATCTTGGCGAGCAGTTCTTC
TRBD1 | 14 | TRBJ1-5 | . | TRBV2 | CASSVNRGFQPQHF | TGTGCCAGCAGTGTTAACAGGGGTTTCCAGCCCCAGCATTTT
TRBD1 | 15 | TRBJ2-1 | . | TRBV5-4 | CASSTGTGGYNEQFF | TGTGCCAGCAGCACCGGGACAGGAGGTTACAATGAGCAGTTCTTC
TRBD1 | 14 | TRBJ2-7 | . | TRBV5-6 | CASSKTGATYEQYF | TGTGCCAGCAGCAAGACAGGGGCTACTTACGAGCAGTACTTC
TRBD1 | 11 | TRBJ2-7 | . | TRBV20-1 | CSARQGDEQYF | TGCAGTGCTAGGCAGGGGGACGAGCAGTACTTC
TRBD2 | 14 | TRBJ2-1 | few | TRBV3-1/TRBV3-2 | CASSQVSSGREQFF | TGTGCCAGCAGCCAAGTTTCTAGCGGTAGGGAGCAGTTCTTC
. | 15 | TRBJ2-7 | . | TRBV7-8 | CASSVRDTSSYEQYF | TGTGCCAGCAGCGTCCGGGACACGAGCTCCTACGAGCAGTACTTC
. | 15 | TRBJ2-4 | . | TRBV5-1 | CASSLWRETKNIQYF | TGCGCCAGCAGCTTGTGGAGGGAGACCAAAAACATTCAGTACTTC
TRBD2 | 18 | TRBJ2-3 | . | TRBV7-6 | CASSPGTSGGGVFYTQYF | TGTGCCAGCAGCCCAGGGACTAGCGGGGGAGGTGTGTTTTATACGCAGTATTTT
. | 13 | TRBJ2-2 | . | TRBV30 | CAWSGQNTGELFF | TGTGCCTGGAGCGGACAGAACACCGGGGAGCTGTTTTTT
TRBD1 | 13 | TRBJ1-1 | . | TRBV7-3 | CASSWTGDTEAFF | TGTGCCAGCAGCTGGACAGGGGACACTGAAGCTTTCTTT
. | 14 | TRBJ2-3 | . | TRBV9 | CASSQRDFTDTQYF | TGTGCCAGCAGCCAACGGGACTTCACAGATACGCAGTATTTT
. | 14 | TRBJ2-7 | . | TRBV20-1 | CSASLARSSYEQYF | TGCAGTGCTAGTCTTGCGCGATCCTCCTACGAGCAGTACTTC